The rows below give T cell receptor beta chains drawn from one sample of a study of T cell repertoires in cytomegalovirus infection. What these receptors recognize is not known. TCRdb fed the reads into MiXCR, producing one record per CDR3 protein. The profile shows roughly 220,000 distinct CDR3 sequences, 35% to 45% of them singletons. The sample in question was CD8+ T cells from cultured PBMCs, obtained from culture after CMV antigen stimulation. All receptors derive from a human donor in good health (CMV status not recorded). Some clones in this sample may be carry-over from other donors' samples. CDR3s include the opening cysteine and the closing phenylalanine or tryptophan. D genes are given only for firm matches. For some rows the clone size is stated as once, few or many, or as a class when expanded; others skip it.

d_gene	v_gene	abundance	j_gene	len	CDR3nt	CDR3aa
-	TRBV11-2	-	TRBJ1-2	14	TGTGCCAGCAGCTTAGCAGGGCAGAACTATGGCTACACCTTC	CASSLAGQNYGYTF
-	TRBV20-1	-	TRBJ2-5	13	TGCAGTGCTAGAGGGCTGGAGCAAGAGACCCAGTACTTC	CSARGLEQETQYF
-	TRBV7-4	-	TRBJ1-1	16	TGTGCCAGCAGCAATACAATGGAGGGGCCAAACACTGAAGCTTTCTTT	CASSNTMEGPNTEAFF
-	TRBV11-2	-	TRBJ2-3	12	TGTGCCAGCAGTCAAGCGGAAGATACGCAGTATTTT	CASSQAEDTQYF
-	TRBV27	-	TRBJ1-1	15	TGTGCCAGCAGTTTATCGAGCCCAGGGTACACTGAAGCTTTCTTT	CASSLSSPGYTEAFF
-	TRBV7-3	few	TRBJ2-3	14	TGTGCCAGCGGGAGCGGGTTTGGCACAGATACGCAGTATTTT	CASGSGFGTDTQYF
-	TRBV12-3/TRBV12-4	-	TRBJ1-2	14	TGTGCCAGCAGCGAGGGGGGGACGGTCTATGGCTACACCTTC	CASSEGGTVYGYTF
-	TRBV27	-	TRBJ1-5	14	TGTGCCAGCAGCGAGGGGTTAGGGGATCAGCCCCAGCATTTT	CASSEGLGDQPQHF
-	TRBV7-4	-	TRBJ1-4	16	TGTGCCAGCAGCCATACTACAGGACGGATGGGTGAAAAACTGTTTTTT	CASSHTTGRMGEKLFF
-	TRBV27	-	TRBJ2-7	15	TGTGCCAGCAGTTTATCGGGGGGTTGGTCCTACGAGCAGTACTTC	CASSLSGGWSYEQYF
-	TRBV6-1	-	TRBJ2-1	14	TGTGCCAGCAGTGAAGCGTCCGATTACAATGAGCAGTTCTTC	CASSEASDYNEQFF
-	TRBV9	few	TRBJ2-2	16	TGTGCCAGCAGCGTAAAGAGGGTGGCGGTCACCGGGGAGCTGTTTTTT	CASSVKRVAVTGELFF
TRBD1	TRBV12-3/TRBV12-4	-	TRBJ1-2	13	TGTGCCAGCAGTTTTCAGACAGGGCAGGACTACACCTTC	CASSFQTGQDYTF
TRBD1	TRBV28	-	TRBJ2-5	15	TGTGCCAGCAGTTTTCTGACAGGGTCAGGAGAGACCCAGTACTTC	CASSFLTGSGETQYF
-	TRBV11-2	few	TRBJ2-3	12	TGTGCCAGCAGCCTTACTAGGCTCACGCAGTATTTT	CASSLTRLTQYF
-	TRBV11-2	few	TRBJ1-1	15	TGTGCCAGCAGCGGGGGGACGGCGGGGAACACTGAAGCTTTCTTT	CASSGGTAGNTEAFF
TRBD2	TRBV20-1	-	TRBJ2-7	15	TGCAGTGCTAGAGATCAAAGCGGGAGGCCGGGAGAGCAGTACTTC	CSARDQSGRPGEQYF
-	TRBV5-6	-	TRBJ2-5	16	TGTGCCAGCAGCTTGGAGGCAGGAACTTACGCGGAGACCCAGTACTTC	CASSLEAGTYAETQYF
-	TRBV7-6	once	TRBJ1-3	15	TGTGCCAGCAGCTTTCCGGGGGTGGACGGAAACACCATATATTTT	CASSFPGVDGNTIYF
-	TRBV7-8	few	TRBJ1-5	14	TGTGCCAGTAACAGGGAGGATAGCAATCAGCCCCAGCATTTT	CASNREDSNQPQHF
-	TRBV19	-	TRBJ1-1	15	TGTGCCAGTATCCAAGCAGGGAGGGCGAACACTGAAGCTTTCTTT	CASIQAGRANTEAFF
-	TRBV12-5	-	TRBJ2-2	13	TGTGCTAGTGGTTCTGGATCGGGTTGGGAGCTGTTTTTT	CASGSGSGWELFF